This TCR beta chain was sequenced during a study of blood T cell repertoires in COVID-19. Turning to the study itself: The United States, Italy and Spain supplied acute and convalescent COVID-19 samples. Sources were T cells, B-cell-depleted T cells, or PBMCs; the material itself was cDNA or gDNA.

Original analysis: The authors estimated nucleated cell counts from reference gene primer amplification. Clones were sequenced by immunoSEQ multiplex PCR, and TCRdb holds only the in-frame ones, with some missing. That table furnishes V, J and clone size, whereas the DNA furnished D and trimming. The sample shows more than 90,000 clones, 80% to 85% of them seen only once. In its sample, this clone was seen once. The sample comprised peripheral blood. The receptor was isolated from a man between 65 and 85 years old with acute or convalescent COVID-19.

The CDR3 DNA follows: TGTGCCAGCAGCGTAGCTTTAGAGCGGGAGAGTCAAGAGACCCAGTACTTC. It yields the protein CASSVALERESQETQYF. This rearrangement joins TRBV9 to TRBJ2-5; 8 bases align to TRBD2. The CDR3 length is 17 residues. The germline CDR1 and CDR2 sequences are SGDLS and YYNGEE. V lost 0 bases and J lost 2; bases outside the gene matches: 9.